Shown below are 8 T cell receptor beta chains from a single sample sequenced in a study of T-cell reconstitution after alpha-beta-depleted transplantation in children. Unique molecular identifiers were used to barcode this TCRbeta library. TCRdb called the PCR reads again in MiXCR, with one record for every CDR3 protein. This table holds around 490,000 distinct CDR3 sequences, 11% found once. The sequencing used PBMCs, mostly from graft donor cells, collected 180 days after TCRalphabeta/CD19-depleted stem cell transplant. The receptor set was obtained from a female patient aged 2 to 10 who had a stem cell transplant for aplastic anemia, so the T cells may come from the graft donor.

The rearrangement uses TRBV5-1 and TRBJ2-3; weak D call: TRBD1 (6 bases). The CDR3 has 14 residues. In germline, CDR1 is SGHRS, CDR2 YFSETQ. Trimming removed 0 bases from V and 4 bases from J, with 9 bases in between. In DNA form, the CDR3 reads TGCGCCAGCAGCTTGGAGGACAGAGCAGATACGCAGTATTTT. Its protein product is CASSLEDRADTQYF.

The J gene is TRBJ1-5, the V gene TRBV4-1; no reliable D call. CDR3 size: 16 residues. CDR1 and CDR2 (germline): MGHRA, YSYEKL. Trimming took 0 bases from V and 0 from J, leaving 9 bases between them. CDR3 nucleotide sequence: TGCGCCAGCAGCCAAGAGAATCCACTTAGCAATCAGCCCCAGCATTTT. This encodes CASSQENPLSNQPQHF.

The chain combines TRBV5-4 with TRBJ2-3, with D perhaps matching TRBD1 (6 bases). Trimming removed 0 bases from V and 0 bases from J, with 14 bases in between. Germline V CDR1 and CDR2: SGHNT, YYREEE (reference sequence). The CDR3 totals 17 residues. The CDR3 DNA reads TGTGCCAGCAGCTTGGGCCCTCAGGGGCCTAGCACAGATACGCAGTATTTT. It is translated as CASSLGPQGPSTDTQYF.

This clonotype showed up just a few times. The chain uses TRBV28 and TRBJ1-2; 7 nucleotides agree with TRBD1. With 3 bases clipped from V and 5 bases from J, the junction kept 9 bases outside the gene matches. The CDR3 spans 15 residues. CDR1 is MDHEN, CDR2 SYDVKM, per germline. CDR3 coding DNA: TGTGCCAGCAGTTTTCCCGAGACAGGGATTTATGGCTACACCTTC. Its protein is CASSFPETGIYGYTF.

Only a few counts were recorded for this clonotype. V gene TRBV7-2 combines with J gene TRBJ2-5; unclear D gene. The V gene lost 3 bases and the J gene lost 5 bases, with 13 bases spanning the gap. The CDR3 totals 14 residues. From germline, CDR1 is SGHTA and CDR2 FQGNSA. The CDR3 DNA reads TGTGCCAGCAGCTTCGGTTGGGTAGTTGAGACCCAGTACTTC. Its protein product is CASSFGWVVETQYF.

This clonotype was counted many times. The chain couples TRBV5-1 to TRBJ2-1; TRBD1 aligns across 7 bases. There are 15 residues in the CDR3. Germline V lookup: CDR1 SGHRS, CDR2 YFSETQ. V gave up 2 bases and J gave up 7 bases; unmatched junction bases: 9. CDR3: CASSFPEQGKNEQFF. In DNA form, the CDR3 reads TGCGCCAGCAGCTTCCCGGAACAGGGGAAAAATGAGCAGTTCTTC.

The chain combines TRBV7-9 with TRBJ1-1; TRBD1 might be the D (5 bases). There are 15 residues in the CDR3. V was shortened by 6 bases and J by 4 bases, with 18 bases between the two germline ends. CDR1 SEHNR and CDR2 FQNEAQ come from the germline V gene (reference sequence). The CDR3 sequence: CASRRIPSGGTEAFF. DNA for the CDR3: TGTGCCAGCAGAAGAATCCCCTCCGGGGGCACTGAAGCTTTCTTT.

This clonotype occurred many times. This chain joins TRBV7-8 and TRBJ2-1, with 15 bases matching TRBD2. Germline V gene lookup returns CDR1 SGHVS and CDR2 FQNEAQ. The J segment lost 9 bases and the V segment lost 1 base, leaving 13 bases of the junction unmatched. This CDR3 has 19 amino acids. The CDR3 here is CASSLEGGLAGGPDSEQFF. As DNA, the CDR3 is TGTGCCAGCAGCTTAGAAGGAGGACTAGCGGGAGGGCCGGACAGTGAGCAGTTCTTC.